The source of this TCR beta chain is a study of siplizumab effects on memory and regulatory T cells. This CDR3 is built from 16 residues. J lost 4 bases, V lost 5 bases, and 13 bases had no gene match. CDR1 is LNHDA, CDR2 SQIVND, per germline (reference sequence). The study, taken as a whole, reports: In controls, roughly 25% of mappable alloreactive CD4+ clones were Treg-derived on average, versus about 69% with siplizumab.

In regard to this clone: What it binds is unknown.

Profiling relied on immunoSEQ multiplex PCR, and the TCRdb table lists in-frame clones only, not all of them. This table holds over 60,000 clones, roughly 89% found once. Source material: CD8+ T cells sorted from blood. V is TRBV19 and J is TRBJ2-7, with 8 bases identical to TRBD1. The clonotype comes from a human donor in good health. The CDR3 nucleotides read TGTGCCAGTAGTGCACCCCCCGGGACAGGTGTTTACGAGCAGTACTTC. Translation: CASSAPPGTGVYEQYF.